This is a list of T cell receptor beta chains from one sample in a study of shared clonotypes between healthy human individuals. The data were produced by immunoSEQ multiplex PCR, yet TCRdb's version contains in-frame clones alone and is incomplete. The table has millions of clones, about 94% seen once. Sequencing was carried out using naive CD8+ T cells sorted from blood. Receptor source: a man between 18 and 35 years old in good health. Each CDR3 is given with its conserved first and last residue. D genes are given only for firm matches. Clone size is given for some rows only: seen once, a few or many times, or a class if the clone is expanded.

d_call	clone_size	v_call	j_call	cdr3_aa	cdr3_nt
.	.	TRBV6-1	TRBJ2-5	CASSEAPGPTWETQYF	TGTGCCAGCAGTGAAGCCCCAGGGCCCACATGGGAGACCCAGTACTTC
.	.	TRBV7-9	TRBJ1-1	CASSLGRVEAFF	TGTGCCAGCAGCTTAGGTAGAGTAGAAGCTTTCTTT
TRBD1	.	TRBV6-1	TRBJ2-3	CASSESRGRKDTQYF	TGTGCCAGCAGTGAAAGTAGGGGGCGGAAGGATACGCAGTATTTT
.	.	TRBV4-3	TRBJ1-5	CASSQGYNNQPQHF	TGCGCCAGCAGCCAAGGCTACAACAATCAGCCCCAGCATTTT
.	.	TRBV30	TRBJ2-7	CAWSGEGLEQYF	TGTGCCTGGAGTGGTGAGGGTCTGGAGCAGTACTTC
.	.	TRBV7-9	TRBJ1-6	CASRGGFGNSPLHF	TGTGCCAGCAGGGGGGGGTTCGGTAATTCACCCCTCCACTTT
.	.	TRBV5-4	TRBJ2-7	CASSLDAYEQYF	TGTGCCAGCAGCTTGGATGCTTACGAGCAGTACTTC
.	.	TRBV7-2	TRBJ2-7	CASSLKETYSYEQYF	TGTGCCAGCAGCTTAAAGGAAACGTACTCCTACGAGCAGTACTTC
TRBD2	.	TRBV23-1	TRBJ2-1	CASSQAGTSCYNEQFF	TGCGCCAGCAGTCAGGCCGGGACTAGCTGCTACAATGAGCAGTTCTTC
TRBD1	once	TRBV7-9	TRBJ2-2	CASSLRTGNVGELFF	TGTGCCAGCAGCTTAAGGACAGGGAACGTGGGGGAGCTGTTTTTT
.	.	TRBV9	TRBJ2-2	CASSVSGSANTGELFF	TGTGCCAGCAGCGTCTCAGGGAGCGCGAACACCGGGGAGCTGTTTTTT
.	.	TRBV29-1	TRBJ1-2	CSVDVSYGYTF	TGCAGCGTTGATGTCAGCTATGGCTACACCTTC
.	.	TRBV2	TRBJ1-4	CASHVPTNEKLFF	TGTGCCAGTCATGTGCCCACTAATGAAAAACTGTTTTTT
TRBD1	.	TRBV10-3	TRBJ2-7	CASGQGSYEQYF	TGTGCCTCGGGACAGGGCTCCTACGAGCAGTACTTC
TRBD1	.	TRBV5-1	TRBJ2-7	CASSLGQGARGEQYF	TGCGCCAGCAGCTTGGGACAGGGGGCGCGGGGCGAGCAGTACTTC
TRBD2	.	TRBV9	TRBJ2-3	CASSVEGGPTDTQYF	TGTGCCAGCAGCGTAGAGGGAGGGCCAACAGATACGCAGTATTTT
TRBD2	.	TRBV4-3	TRBJ2-4	CASSQEASGSGDIQYF	TGCGCCAGCAGCCAAGAGGCTAGCGGGAGTGGGGACATTCAGTACTTC
TRBD2	.	TRBV5-1	TRBJ2-1	CASTPFPTSGDDEQFF	TGCGCCAGCACCCCATTCCCGACTAGCGGGGATGATGAGCAGTTCTTC
TRBD2	.	TRBV18	TRBJ2-7	CASSRTTPGGPAYEQYF	TGTGCCAGCTCTCGTACTACTCCGGGAGGGCCGGCCTACGAGCAGTACTTC
TRBD1	.	TRBV13	TRBJ1-2	CASSSPKQGAGYGYTF	TGTGCCAGCAGTTCACCTAAACAGGGGGCAGGGTATGGCTACACCTTC
.	.	TRBV5-1	TRBJ1-1	CASSGASPIINTEAFF	TGCGCCAGCAGCGGGGCGTCTCCTATAATTAACACTGAAGCTTTCTTT
.	.	TRBV4-1	TRBJ2-5	CASSPNPGLQETQYF	TGCGCCAGCAGCCCCAATCCCGGGTTACAAGAGACCCAGTACTTC
.	.	TRBV14	TRBJ2-3	CASSRAAGYIDTQYF	TGTGCCAGCAGCCGGGCGGCCGGGTACATTGATACGCAGTATTTT
.	.	TRBV14	TRBJ1-2	CASSQTGGVYGYTF	TGTGCCAGCAGCCAGACGGGTGGGGTATATGGCTACACCTTC
.	.	TRBV6-1	TRBJ1-1	CASSETGAGPMNTEAFF	TGTGCCAGCAGTGAAACCGGTGCAGGGCCGATGAACACTGAAGCTTTCTTT
.	.	TRBV19	TRBJ1-2	CASSPGEGGYGYTF	TGTGCCAGTAGCCCCGGGGAGGGGGGCTATGGCTACACCTTC
.	.	TRBV6-5	TRBJ1-1	CASSYSGEGGTEAFF	TGTGCCAGCAGTTACTCGGGAGAGGGGGGAACTGAAGCTTTCTTT
TRBD2	.	TRBV4-3	TRBJ2-1	CASSQVGLAGVEQFF	TGCGCCAGCAGCCAAGTAGGACTAGCGGGAGTCGAGCAGTTCTTC
TRBD2	.	TRBV7-6	TRBJ2-3	CASSSLLRGVRDTQYF	TGTGCCAGCAGCTCTCTACTGCGGGGGGTTAGGGATACGCAGTATTTT
.	.	TRBV11-2	TRBJ1-1	CASSPRGGGPVNTEAFF	TGTGCCAGCAGCCCTCGGGGGGGAGGGCCCGTGAACACTGAAGCTTTCTTT